The source of this T cell receptor beta chain is a study of T cell repertoires in cytomegalovirus infection. Only a few counts were recorded for this clonotype. Using its own MiXCR run on the reads, TCRdb lists one record per CDR3 protein. This sample has 490,000 or so distinct CDR3 sequences, with 11% found just once. V dropped 7 bases and J dropped 4 bases, with 11 bases sitting between them. The CDR3 covers 12 residues. Germline CDR1 and CDR2: SGHRS and YFSETQ. The chain has TRBV5-1 and TRBJ2-5; D may be TRBD2 (5 bases). The sequence was collected from a human donor in good health (CMV status not recorded). Some clones in this sample may be carry-over from other donors' samples. The sequencing sample was made of PBMCs. CDR3 residues: CASGLGGETQYF. CDR3 DNA: TGCGCCAGCGGACTTGGAGGAGAGACCCAGTACTTC.